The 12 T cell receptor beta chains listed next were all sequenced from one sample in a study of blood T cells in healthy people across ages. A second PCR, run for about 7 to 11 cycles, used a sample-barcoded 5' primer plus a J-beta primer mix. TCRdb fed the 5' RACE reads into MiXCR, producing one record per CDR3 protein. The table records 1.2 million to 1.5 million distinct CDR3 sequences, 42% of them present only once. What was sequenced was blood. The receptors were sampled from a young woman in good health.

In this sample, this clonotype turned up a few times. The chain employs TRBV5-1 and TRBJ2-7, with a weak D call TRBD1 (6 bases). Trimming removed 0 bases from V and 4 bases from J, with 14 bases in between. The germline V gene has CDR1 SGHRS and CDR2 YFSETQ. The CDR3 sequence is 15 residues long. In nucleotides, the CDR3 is TGCGCCAGCAGCTTGGCCCAGGGGATTTTGTACGAGCAGTACTTC. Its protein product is CASSLAQGILYEQYF.

CDR3 bases: TGTGCCAGCAGTTTAGCGAAGCAGGGTCGTAATGAGCAGTTCTTC. Encoded protein: CASSLAKQGRNEQFF. The chain links TRBV12-3 or TRBV12-4 to TRBJ2-1; D is possibly TRBD1 (5 bases). This CDR3 contains 15 residues. Trimming shortened V by 0 bases and J by 7 bases, and 13 bases separated the two germline ends.

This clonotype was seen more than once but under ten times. The chain's CDR3 is CASSPRAGQPQHF. CDR3 nucleotides: TGTGCCAGCAGCCCGAGGGCGGGTCAGCCCCAGCATTTT. The rearrangement links TRBV7-3 to TRBJ1-5; D not resolved. Deletions cut 5 bases from V and 6 bases from J, with 11 bases between. Germline V lookup: CDR1 SGHTA, CDR2 FQGTGA. The CDR3 length is 13 residues.

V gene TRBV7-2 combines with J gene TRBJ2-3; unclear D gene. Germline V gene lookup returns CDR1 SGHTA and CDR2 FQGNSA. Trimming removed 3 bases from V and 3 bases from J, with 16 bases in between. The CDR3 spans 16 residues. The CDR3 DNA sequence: TGTGCCAGCAGCTTGGATGGGGTATTAAGAACAGATACGCAGTATTTT. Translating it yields CASSLDGVLRTDTQYF.

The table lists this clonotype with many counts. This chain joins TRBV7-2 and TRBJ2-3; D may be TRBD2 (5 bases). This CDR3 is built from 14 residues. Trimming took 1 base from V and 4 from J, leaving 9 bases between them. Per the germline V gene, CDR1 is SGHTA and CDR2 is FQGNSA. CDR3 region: CASSLELAPDTQYF. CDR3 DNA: TGTGCCAGCAGCTTAGAGTTAGCGCCAGATACGCAGTATTTT.

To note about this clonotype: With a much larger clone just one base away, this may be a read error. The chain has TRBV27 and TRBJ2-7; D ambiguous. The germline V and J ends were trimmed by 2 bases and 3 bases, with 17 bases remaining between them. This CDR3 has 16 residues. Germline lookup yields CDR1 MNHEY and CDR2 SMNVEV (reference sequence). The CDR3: CASSLPLTKTVYEQYF. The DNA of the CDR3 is TGTGCCAGCAGTTTACCGTTAACAAAGACCGTCTACGAGCAGTACTTC.

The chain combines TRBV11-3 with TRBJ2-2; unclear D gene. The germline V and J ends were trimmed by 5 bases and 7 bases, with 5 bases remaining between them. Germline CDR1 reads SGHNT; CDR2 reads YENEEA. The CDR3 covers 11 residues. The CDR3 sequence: CASSLDGELFF. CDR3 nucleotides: TGTGCCAGCAGCCTGGACGGGGAGCTGTTTTTT.

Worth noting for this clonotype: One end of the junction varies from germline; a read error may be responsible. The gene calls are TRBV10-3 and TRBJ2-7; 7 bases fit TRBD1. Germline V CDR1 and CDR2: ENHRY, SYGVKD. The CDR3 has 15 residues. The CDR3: CAISRQGRSSCEQYF. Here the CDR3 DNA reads TGTGCCATCAGTAGACAGGGACGAAGCTCCTGCGAGCAGTACTTC.

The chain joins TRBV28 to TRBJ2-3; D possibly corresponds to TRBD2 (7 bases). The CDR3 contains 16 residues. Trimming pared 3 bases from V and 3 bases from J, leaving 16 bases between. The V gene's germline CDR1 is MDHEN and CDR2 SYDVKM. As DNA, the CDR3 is TGTGCCAGCAGTTTTAGGGGGGGTGAACAGACAGATACGCAGTATTTT. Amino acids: CASSFRGGEQTDTQYF.

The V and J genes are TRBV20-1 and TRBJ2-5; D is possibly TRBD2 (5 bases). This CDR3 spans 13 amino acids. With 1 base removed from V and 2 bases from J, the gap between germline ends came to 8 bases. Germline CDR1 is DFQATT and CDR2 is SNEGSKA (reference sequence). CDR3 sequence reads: CSARGEKQETQYF. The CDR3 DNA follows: TGCAGTGCTAGAGGGGAGAAACAAGAGACCCAGTACTTC.

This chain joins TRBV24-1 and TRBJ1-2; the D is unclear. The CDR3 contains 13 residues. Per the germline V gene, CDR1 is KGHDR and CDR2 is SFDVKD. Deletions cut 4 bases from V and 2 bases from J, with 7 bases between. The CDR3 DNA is TGTGCCACCAGTGACCCGACGAACTATGGCTACACCTTC. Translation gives CATSDPTNYGYTF.

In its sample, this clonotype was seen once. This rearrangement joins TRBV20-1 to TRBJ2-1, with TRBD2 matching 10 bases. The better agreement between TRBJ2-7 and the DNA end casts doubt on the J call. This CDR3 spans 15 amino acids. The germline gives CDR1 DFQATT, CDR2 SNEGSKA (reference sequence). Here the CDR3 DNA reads TGCAGTGCTGGGGCCCCTAGCGGGAGCAGCAATGAGCAGTACTTC. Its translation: CSAGAPSGSSNEQYF.